The TCR beta chain under discussion was sequenced for a study of blood T cells in healthy people across ages. Study summary: Template switching recovered approximately one barcoded beta molecule for every two T cells.

Next came a second PCR, run for roughly 6 to 11 cycles, which used a sample-barcoded 5' primer along with a J-beta primer mix. TCRdb re-called the 5' RACE reads through MiXCR, storing one row per CDR3 protein. This sample has approximately 780,000 distinct CDR3 sequences; roughly 26% occur once, and the top ten carry less than 3.5%. Germline assignment: CDR1 DFQATT and CDR2 SNEGSKA (reference sequence). The CDR3 spans 16 residues. The V and J ends lost 2 bases and 0 bases respectively, with 16 bases between them. Separately, the same data were catalogued under a study of T cells of mothers and their children. That report notes: The study obtained over 8.5 million TCR beta CDR3 reads per mother and 3 million to 3.5 million per child. Related mother-child pairs shared marginally more repertoire than unrelated pairs, though not significantly.

The TCR originated in a boy under 18 in good health. This chain links TRBV20-1 with TRBJ2-5, with D unresolved. The sample consisted of blood. CDR3 nucleotides: TGCAGTGCTAGATCTTACCGAGGTGGATACCAAGAGACCCAGTACTTC. This codes for CSARSYRGGYQETQYF.